The entry below describes one T cell receptor (beta chain). Its target is unknown. The sample belongs to a study of shared clonotypes between healthy human individuals. Study-level results: In contrast to clonotypes shared by all four donors, non-shared clonotypes had lower generation probabilities.

Deep level was the assay's run setting. Each subset's genomic DNA was split evenly across several immunoSEQ plates. As processed by the authors: Filtering differed, since immunoSEQ gave only junction sequences and no quality scores. Sequenced by immunoSEQ multiplex PCR; TCRdb stores in-frame clones only, minus some. V and J calls and clone size are given by that table; D and trimming were obtained from the DNA. The sample gives under 850,000 clones, 72% of which show up once; approximately 1.7% is in the top ten. Trimming took 4 bases from V and 2 from J, leaving 15 bases between them. This CDR3 is built from 17 residues. The germline gives CDR1 PRHDT, CDR2 FYEKMQ (reference sequence).

The rearrangement links TRBV13 to TRBJ2-6; D not resolved. Source material: memory CD4+ T cells sorted from blood. Subset here: CD45RA-negative fraction. The sequence derives from a woman in her 30s in good health. This chain's CDR3 is CASSSATGLTGANVLTF. In nucleotides, the CDR3 is TGTGCCAGCAGCTCAGCGACGGGCCTCACTGGGGCCAACGTCCTGACTTTC.